These 21 T cell receptor beta chains were sequenced from one sample in a study of T-cell memory formation after mild COVID-19. Each CDR3 protein gets one entry after TCRdb re-called the 5' RACE reads with MiXCR. The sample has about 320,000 distinct CDR3 sequences; 13% to 15% are singletons. Sequencing was performed on PBMCs or a T cell subset sorted from them (not recorded which). Receptor source: a man in his late teens or twenties who had mild COVID-19 (a few samples of this study predate the infection). Cell type and time point are not known.

The table lists this clonotype with many counts. V usage is TRBV6-2 or TRBV6-3 and J usage is TRBJ2-2; D not certain. The CDR3 has 13 amino acids. CDR1 and CDR2 from the germline V gene are MNHEY and SVGEGT. V was cut by 4 bases and J by 4 bases, with 7 bases left in between. CDR3 DNA: TGTGCCAGCAGTTCCCAACCCACCGGGGAGCTGTTTTTT. This translates into CASSSQPTGELFF.

The rearrangement joins TRBV15 to TRBJ2-7; D not certain. The CDR3 covers 14 residues. The V gene lost 3 bases and the J gene lost 0 bases, with 9 bases spanning the gap. From germline, CDR1 is LNHNV and CDR2 YYDKDF (reference sequence). CDR3 sequence: CATSSAGSSYEQYF. The CDR3 nucleotides are TGTGCCACCAGCAGCGCCGGCAGCTCCTACGAGCAGTACTTC.

This clonotype was observed a few times. The chain carries TRBV5-1 and TRBJ2-5; D is unresolved. The germline CDR1 and CDR2 sequences are SGHRS and YFSETQ. V was shortened by 1 base and J by 5 bases, with 21 bases between the two germline ends. CDR3 length equals 17 residues. CDR3: CASSLTLPRYGKETQYF. In nucleotides, the CDR3 is TGCGCCAGCAGCTTGACCCTGCCAAGATATGGCAAGGAGACCCAGTACTTC. The variable domain in full, completed from reference TRBV5-1 and TRBJ2-5, reads KAGVTQTPRYLIKTRGQQVTLSCSPISGHRSVSWYQQTPGQGLQFLFEYFSETQRNKGNFPGRFSGRQFSNSRSEMNVSTLELGDSALYLCASSLTLPRYGKETQYFGPGTRLLVL.

This clonotype was counted only a few times. The rearrangement links TRBV7-9 to TRBJ2-5, with TRBD1 identical over 9 bases. The CDR3 has 14 residues. V lost 10 bases, J lost 4 bases, and 10 bases stayed unmatched. The germline gives CDR1 SEHNR, CDR2 FQNEAQ (reference sequence). The CDR3 region is CATAETGGRETQYF. The CDR3, as DNA: TGTGCCACAGCTGAGACAGGGGGGCGAGAGACCCAGTACTTC.

This rearrangement joins TRBV5-4 to TRBJ1-1; 7 bases are shared with TRBD1. The V gene end was trimmed by 5 bases and the J gene end by 0 bases; junction bases not matched to a gene: 4. Germline V gives CDR1 SGHNT, CDR2 YYREEE (reference sequence). The CDR3 sequence is 14 residues long. The CDR3 reads CASRRDRLNTEAFF. Written as DNA, the CDR3 is TGTGCCAGCAGGAGGGACAGATTGAACACTGAAGCTTTCTTT.

This CDR3 reads CSAREPSRVTGELFF. CDR3 nucleotides: TGCAGTGCTAGAGAACCGAGCAGGGTCACCGGGGAGCTGTTTTTT. The chain combines TRBV20-1 with TRBJ2-2; D perhaps matches TRBD1 (5 bases). Deletions cut 0 bases from V and 4 bases from J, with 12 bases between. The germline V gene encodes CDR1 DFQATT and CDR2 SNEGSKA (reference sequence). The length of the CDR3 is 15 residues.

The chain employs TRBV20-1 and TRBJ1-1, with D perhaps TRBD1 (6 bases). The CDR3 has 13 amino acids. The ends were cut back, 1 base at V and 5 bases at J, with 11 bases in the middle. Germline V lookup: CDR1 DFQATT, CDR2 SNEGSKA (reference sequence). DNA for the CDR3: TGCAGTGCTAGAGGGGGGGCGGGTACTGAAGCTTTCTTT. Its protein product is CSARGGAGTEAFF.

This clonotype has more than one count but fewer than ten. V and J are TRBV29-1 and TRBJ2-1, with D perhaps matching TRBD2 (5 bases). V shed 3 bases and J shed 7 bases, with 13 bases lying between them. The CDR3 has 13 amino acids. Per germline, CDR1 SQVTM and CDR2 ANQGSEA. The DNA for the CDR3 is TGCAGCGTTGAGCGGTCCACGGGGAATGAGCAGTTCTTC. Translating gives CSVERSTGNEQFF.

In nucleotides, the CDR3 is TGTGCCAGTAGTGCCAGGACTAACTATGGCTACACCTTC. It codes for CASSARTNYGYTF. V and J are TRBV19 and TRBJ1-2, with D unresolved. V dropped 5 bases and J dropped 0 bases, with 7 bases sitting between them. Germline V lookup: CDR1 LNHDA, CDR2 SQIVND (reference sequence). The CDR3 spans 13 residues.

The chain couples TRBV12-3 or TRBV12-4 to TRBJ2-1; unclear D gene. V was clipped by 4 bases and J by 10 bases, with 11 bases between them. The CDR3 is 12 amino acids. CDR3 bases: TGTGCCAGCAGTTCTCGACCCGGAGAGCAGTTCTTC. Translation: CASSSRPGEQFF.

This clonotype occurred a few times. CDR3 sequence: CASSGEGGEKLFF. The DNA of the CDR3 is TGTGCCAGCAGTGGAGAGGGGGGCGAAAAACTGTTTTTT. The chain links TRBV2 to TRBJ1-4, with D perhaps matching TRBD1 (6 bases). V dropped 4 bases and J dropped 8 bases, with 11 bases sitting between them. The CDR3 runs 13 residues. Germline V gene lookup returns CDR1 SNHLY and CDR2 FYNNEI.

The chain couples TRBV2 to TRBJ2-3; 10 bases match TRBD2. The length of the CDR3 is 16 residues. CDR1 and CDR2 from the germline V gene are SNHLY and FYNNEI. The trim removed 6 bases at V and 4 bases at J, leaving 10 bases unmatched. Here the CDR3 reads CASRAPERGGSDTQYF. The CDR3 DNA is TGTGCCAGCAGGGCTCCGGAGCGGGGGGGCTCAGATACGCAGTATTTT.

This clonotype was seen a handful of times. The CDR3 region is CASSSQGGGASGYTF. As DNA, the CDR3 is TGTGCCAGCAGCTCCCAAGGCGGCGGGGCATCCGGCTACACCTTC. V and J are TRBV13 and TRBJ1-2, with a tentative D call TRBD1 (5 bases). V lost 4 bases to trimming and J lost 8 bases, with 20 bases between them. This CDR3 is 15 amino acids long. CDR1 is PRHDT, CDR2 FYEKMQ, per germline (reference sequence).

CDR3 in DNA: TGTGCCACCAGCAGAGAGTCTCAGAGGCAAGAGACCCAGTACTTC. Translating gives CATSRESQRQETQYF. This chain connects TRBV15 to TRBJ2-5; D is uncertain. Trimming cost V 0 bases and J 2 bases, with 10 bases left between them. The CDR3 is 15 residues long. Germline lookup yields CDR1 LNHNV and CDR2 YYDKDF (reference sequence).

V is TRBV9 and J is TRBJ2-3, with 9 bases matching TRBD2. This CDR3 has 17 residues. V was clipped by 1 base and J by 6 bases; unmatched bases: 12. The V gene's germline CDR1 is SGDLS and CDR2 YYNGEE. The CDR3 bases are TGTGCCAGCAGCGTACTTGCGGGGGGGACTTCTAGGGATACGCAGTATTTT. Protein sequence: CASSVLAGGTSRDTQYF.

Many counts were recorded for this clonotype. The rearrangement uses TRBV6-2 or TRBV6-3 and TRBJ2-4; D assignment may be TRBD1 or TRBD2 (5 bases each). The germline V gene has CDR1 MNHEY and CDR2 SVGEGT. The CDR3 has 14 amino acids. V dropped 6 bases and J dropped 1 base, with 10 bases sitting between them. CDR3 amino acids: CASSGDEAKNIQYF. The CDR3 DNA reads TGTGCCAGCAGCGGGGACGAGGCCAAAAACATTCAGTACTTC.

This chain uses TRBV7-9 with TRBJ2-7; the match to TRBD1 covers 7 bases. V lost 4 bases and J lost 5; bases outside the gene matches: 2. Germline CDR1 and CDR2: SEHNR and FQNEAQ (reference sequence). The CDR3 is 12 residues long. CDR3 coding DNA: TGTGCCAGCAGCTCTACAGGGGACGAGCAGTACGTC. Protein: CASSSTGDEQYV.

This clonotype came up a few times. V usage is TRBV12-3 or TRBV12-4 and J usage is TRBJ2-3; D is ambiguous. The CDR3 is 14 residues long. V was cut by 6 bases and J by 0 bases, with 10 bases left in between. The CDR3 reads CASSKGRSTDTQYF. As DNA, the CDR3 is TGTGCCAGCAGCAAAGGACGGAGCACAGATACGCAGTATTTT.

The CDR3 coding sequence is TGCGCCAGCAGCCAAGAGGGTAGCTTCTCTGGAAACACCATATATTTT. Amino acids: CASSQEGSFSGNTIYF. V is TRBV4-1 and J is TRBJ1-3; unclear D gene. The V gene's germline CDR1 is MGHRA and CDR2 YSYEKL. The CDR3 extends over 16 amino acids. The V gene lost 0 bases and the J gene lost 0 bases, with 9 bases spanning the gap.

The table lists this clonotype with a few counts. The chain uses TRBV9 and TRBJ1-2; D unclear. Trimming cost V 4 bases and J 4 bases, with 11 bases left between them. This CDR3 is 13 amino acids long. The V gene's germline CDR1 is SGDLS and CDR2 YYNGEE. The CDR3 sequence is CASSLSGSYGYTF. The CDR3, as DNA: TGTGCCAGCAGCCTCAGTGGTTCCTATGGCTACACCTTC. Based on the CDR3 plus reference TRBV9 and TRBJ1-2, the full variable domain is DSGVTQTPKHLITATGQRVTLRCSPRSGDLSVYWYQQSLDQGLQFLIQYYNGEERAKGNILERFSAQQFPDLHSELNLSSLELGDSALYFCASSLSGSYGYTFGSGTRLTVV.

The chain has TRBV4-3 and TRBJ2-3; D not resolved. Germline V lookup: CDR1 LGHNA, CDR2 YSLEER. Trimming left V 4 bases short and J 2 bases short, with 13 bases between. CDR3 length equals 15 residues. Here the CDR3 DNA reads TGCGCCAGCAGCCCTTCGGAAACAAACACAGATACGCAGTATTTT. Translation: CASSPSETNTDTQYF.